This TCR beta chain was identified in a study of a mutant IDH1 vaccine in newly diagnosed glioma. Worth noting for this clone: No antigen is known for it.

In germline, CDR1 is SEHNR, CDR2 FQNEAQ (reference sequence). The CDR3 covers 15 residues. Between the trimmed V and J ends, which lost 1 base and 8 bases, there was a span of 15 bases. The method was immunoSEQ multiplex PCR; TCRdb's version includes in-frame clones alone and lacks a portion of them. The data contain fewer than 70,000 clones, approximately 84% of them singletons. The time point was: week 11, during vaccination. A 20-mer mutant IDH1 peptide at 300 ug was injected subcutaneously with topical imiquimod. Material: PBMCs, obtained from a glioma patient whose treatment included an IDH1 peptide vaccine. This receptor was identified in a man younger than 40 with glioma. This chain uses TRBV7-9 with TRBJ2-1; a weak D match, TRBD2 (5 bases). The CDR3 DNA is TGTGCCAGCAGCTTAGGAAGCGGAAGTGGCTATGAGCAGTTCTTC. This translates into CASSLGSGSGYEQFF.